This TCR beta chain was recovered during a study of control samples from healthy donors and cancer patients (dated by TCRdb to the early 2020s). Trimming accounts for 1 base at V and 8 bases at J, while the number of junction bases matched to no gene is 7. From cysteine to phenylalanine, the CDR3 is 17 amino acids long. The DNA shown is the 51-base CDR3, in frame from base 1. CDR1 and CDR2 were assigned from the germline V gene (reference sequence) as SEHNR and FQNEAQ. The library was generated by the immunoSEQ multiplex PCR assay. The table comes from immuneACCESS by way of TCRdb, which keeps in-frame sequences with V and J called. Part of the clones is missing from these tables; in studies checked, under half for an unresolved V gene and the rest for unknown reasons. This sample gives roughly 150,000 clones in total; about 93% of them show up just once. Under 2.5% of the sample rests with the top ten.

Turning to this clone: It lacks a known antigen. Base qualities are not recorded, but no much larger clone differs from it by a single base.

Recombination joined TRBV7-9 with TRBJ2-1; TRBD2 lines up with 14 middle nucleotides. The sequenced sample consisted of blood. The sequence was obtained from a man aged 50 to 59 in good health. The CDR3 protein sequence reads: CASSLGLAGGPRDEQFF. In nucleotides, the sequence is TGTGCCAGCAGCTTAGGACTAGCGGGAGGGCCTAGGGATGAGCAGTTCTTC.